This T cell receptor (beta chain) was sequenced in a study of long-term antiretroviral therapy in people with HIV. Study-level background: Collection dates of the earliest samples fall about a decade before the 2015 immediate-ART recommendation.

Points from the study as a whole: Compared with controls, HIV repertoires showed narrower CDR3 length ranges. Drawn between the mid-2000s and the late 2010s, the blood was possibly obtained under older ART regimens.

Points on this clone: Its antigen remains unknown.

Per the germline V gene, CDR1 is MNHNS and CDR2 is SASEGT. Trimming removed 10 bases at V and 10 bases at J, with 23 bases between. CDR3 length: 15 residues. The assay used was immunoSEQ (version v3.0), run at survey level. Produced via immunoSEQ multiplex PCR; TCRdb's table is partial and in-frame only. The sample lists 15,000 to 20,000 clones, around 80% seen once, with approximately 15% in the top ten. The chain recombines TRBV6-1 with TRBJ1-6; D is perhaps TRBD1 (6 bases). The clonotype comes from a woman aged 25 to 39 with HIV. Sequenced material: unsorted PBMCs, taken 2.9 years after starting antiretroviral therapy. CDR3 sequence: CATLPPTGHRSPLHF. CDR3 nucleotide sequence: TGTGCCACCCTCCCCCCTACAGGGCATCGCTCACCCCTCCACTTT.